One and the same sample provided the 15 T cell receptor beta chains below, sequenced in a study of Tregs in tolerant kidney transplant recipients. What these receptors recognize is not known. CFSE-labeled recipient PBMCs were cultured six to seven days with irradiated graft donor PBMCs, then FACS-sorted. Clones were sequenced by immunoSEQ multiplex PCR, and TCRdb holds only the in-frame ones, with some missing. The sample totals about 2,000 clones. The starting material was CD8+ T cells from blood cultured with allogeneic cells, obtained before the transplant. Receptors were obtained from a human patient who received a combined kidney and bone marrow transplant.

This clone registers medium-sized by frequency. The CDR3 protein is CASSANREHYGYTF. The CDR3 DNA, read in part, is TGTGCCAGCAGCGCGAACAGGGAACACTATGGC. The rearrangement links TRBV9 to TRBJ1-2; possibly TRBD1 for D (6 bases). Read coverage stops 3 residues before the CDR3 terminus; the germline J gene supplies the remainder. V shed 3 bases and J shed 3 bases, with 12 bases lying between them. This CDR3 has 14 residues. CDR1 is SGDLS and CDR2 is YYNGEE in the germline V gene. Full variable domain (remainder filled in from reference TRBV9 and TRBJ1-2): DSGVTQTPKHLITATGQRVTLRCSPRSGDLSVYWYQQSLDQGLQFLIQYYNGEERAKGNILERFSAQQFPDLHSELNLSSLELGDSALYFCASSANREHYGYTFGSGTRLTVV.

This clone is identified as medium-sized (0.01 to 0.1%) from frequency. CDR3 region: CASRQGSQPQHF. CDR3 bases read: TGTGCCAGCAGACAGGGAAGTCAGCCC. V and J are TRBV12-3 or TRBV12-4 and TRBJ1-5; possible D gene TRBD1, 6 bases. The read ends 3 residues shy of where the CDR3 ends; the end is completed using the germline J gene. This CDR3 comprises 12 residues. The V and J ends lost 6 bases and 6 bases respectively, with 9 bases between them.

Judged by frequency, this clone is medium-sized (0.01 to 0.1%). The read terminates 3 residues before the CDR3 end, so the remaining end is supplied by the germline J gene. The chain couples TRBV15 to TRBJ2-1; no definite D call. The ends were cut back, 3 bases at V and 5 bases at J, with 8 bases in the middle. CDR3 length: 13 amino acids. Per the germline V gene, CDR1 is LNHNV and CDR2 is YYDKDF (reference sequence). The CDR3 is CATSRQIHNEQFF. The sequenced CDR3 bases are TGTGCCACCAGCAGGCAGATCCACAATGAG.

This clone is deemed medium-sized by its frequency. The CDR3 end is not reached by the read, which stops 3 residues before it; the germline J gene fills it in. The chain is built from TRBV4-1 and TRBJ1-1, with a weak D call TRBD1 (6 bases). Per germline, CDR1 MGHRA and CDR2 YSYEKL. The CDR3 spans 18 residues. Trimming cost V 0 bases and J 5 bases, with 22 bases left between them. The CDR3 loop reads CASSQDQGHNPRGTEAFF. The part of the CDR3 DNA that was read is TGCGCCAGCAGCCAAGATCAGGGACACAACCCGAGGGGGACTGAA.

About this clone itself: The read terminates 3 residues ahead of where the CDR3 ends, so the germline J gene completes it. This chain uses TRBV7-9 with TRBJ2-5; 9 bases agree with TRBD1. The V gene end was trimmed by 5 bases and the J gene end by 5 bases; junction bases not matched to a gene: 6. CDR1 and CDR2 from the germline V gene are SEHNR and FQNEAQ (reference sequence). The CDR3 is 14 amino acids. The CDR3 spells CASSRGQGSETQYF. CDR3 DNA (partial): TGTGCCAGCAGCCGCGGACAGGGGTCGGAGACC.

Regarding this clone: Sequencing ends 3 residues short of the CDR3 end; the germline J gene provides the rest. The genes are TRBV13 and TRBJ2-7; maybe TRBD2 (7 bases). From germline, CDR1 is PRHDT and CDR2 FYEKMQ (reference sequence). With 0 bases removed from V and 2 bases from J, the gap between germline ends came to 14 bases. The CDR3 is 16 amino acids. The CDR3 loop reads CASSLGPTGGPYEQYF. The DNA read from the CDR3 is TGTGCCAGCAGCTTAGGCCCCACGGGGGGCCCCTACGAG.

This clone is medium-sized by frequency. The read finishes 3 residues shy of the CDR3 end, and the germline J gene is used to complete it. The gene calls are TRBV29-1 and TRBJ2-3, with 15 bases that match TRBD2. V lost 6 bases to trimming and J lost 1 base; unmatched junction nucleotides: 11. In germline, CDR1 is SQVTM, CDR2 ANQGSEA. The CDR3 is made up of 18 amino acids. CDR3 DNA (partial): TGCAGCGTCTTGGGACTAGCGGGGGGTGAGGGCCGCACAGATACG. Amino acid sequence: CSVLGLAGGEGRTDT. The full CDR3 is CSVLGLAGGEGRTDTQYF.

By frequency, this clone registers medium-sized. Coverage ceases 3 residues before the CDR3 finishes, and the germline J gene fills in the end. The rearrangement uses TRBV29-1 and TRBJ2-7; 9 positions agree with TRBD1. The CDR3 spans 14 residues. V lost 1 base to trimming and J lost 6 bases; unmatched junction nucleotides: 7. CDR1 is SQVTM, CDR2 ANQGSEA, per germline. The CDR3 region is CSVEVGDRVSEQYF. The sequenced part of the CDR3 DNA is TGCAGCGTTGAAGTGGGGGACAGGGTGTCCGAG.

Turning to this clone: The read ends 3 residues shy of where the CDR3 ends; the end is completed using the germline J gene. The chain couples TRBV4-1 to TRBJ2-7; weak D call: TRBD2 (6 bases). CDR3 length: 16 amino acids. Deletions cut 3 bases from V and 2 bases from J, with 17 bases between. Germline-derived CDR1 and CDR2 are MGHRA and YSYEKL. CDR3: CASSQVAGGFAYEQYF. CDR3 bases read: TGCGCCAGCAGCCAGGTCGCAGGAGGGTTTGCCTACGAG.

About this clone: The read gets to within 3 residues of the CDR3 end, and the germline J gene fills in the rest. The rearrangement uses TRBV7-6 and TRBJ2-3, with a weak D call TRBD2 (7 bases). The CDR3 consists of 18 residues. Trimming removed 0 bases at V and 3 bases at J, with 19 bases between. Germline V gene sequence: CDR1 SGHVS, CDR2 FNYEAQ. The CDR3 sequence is CASSLALYRGAETDTQYF. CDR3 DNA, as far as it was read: TGTGCCAGCAGCTTAGCCCTCTACCGGGGGGCGGAAACAGATACG.

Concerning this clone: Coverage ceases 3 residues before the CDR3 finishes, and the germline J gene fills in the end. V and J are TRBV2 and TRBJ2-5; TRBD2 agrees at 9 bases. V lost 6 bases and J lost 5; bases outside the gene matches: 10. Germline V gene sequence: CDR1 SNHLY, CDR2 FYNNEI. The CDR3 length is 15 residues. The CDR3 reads CASSYLLAGGETQYF. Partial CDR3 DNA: TGTGCCAGCAGCTACTTATTGGCGGGGGGGGAGACC. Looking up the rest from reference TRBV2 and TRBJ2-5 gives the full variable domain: EPEVTQTPSHQVTQMGQEVILRCVPISNHLYFYWYRQILGQKVEFLVSFYNNEISEKSEIFDDQFSVERPDGSNFTLKIRSTKLEDSAMYFCASSYLLAGGETQYFGPGTRLLVL.

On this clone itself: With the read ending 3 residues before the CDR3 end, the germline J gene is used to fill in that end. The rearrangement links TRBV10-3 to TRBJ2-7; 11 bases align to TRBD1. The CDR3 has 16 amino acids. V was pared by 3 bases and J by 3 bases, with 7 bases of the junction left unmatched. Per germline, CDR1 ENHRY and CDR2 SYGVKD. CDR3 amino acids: CAISEWGQGEYYEQYF. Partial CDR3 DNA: TGTGCCATCAGTGAATGGGGACAGGGGGAGTACTACGAG.

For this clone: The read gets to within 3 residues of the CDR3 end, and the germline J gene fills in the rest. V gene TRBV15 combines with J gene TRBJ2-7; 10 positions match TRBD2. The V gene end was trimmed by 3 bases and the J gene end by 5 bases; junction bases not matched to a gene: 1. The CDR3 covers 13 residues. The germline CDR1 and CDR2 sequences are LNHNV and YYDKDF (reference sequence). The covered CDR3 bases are TGTGCCACCAGCAGGGGACTAGCGAACGAG. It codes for CATSRGLANE. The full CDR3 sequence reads CATSRGLANEQYF.

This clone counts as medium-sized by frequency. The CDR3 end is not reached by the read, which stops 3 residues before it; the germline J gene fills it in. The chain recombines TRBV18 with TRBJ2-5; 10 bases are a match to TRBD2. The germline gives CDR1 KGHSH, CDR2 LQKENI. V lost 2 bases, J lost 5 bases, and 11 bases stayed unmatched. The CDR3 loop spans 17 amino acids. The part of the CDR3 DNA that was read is TGTGCCAGCTCACCAGTTGTGGTAGCGGGAGGTTCGGAGACC. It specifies CASSPVVVAGGSET. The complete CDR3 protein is CASSPVVVAGGSETQYF.

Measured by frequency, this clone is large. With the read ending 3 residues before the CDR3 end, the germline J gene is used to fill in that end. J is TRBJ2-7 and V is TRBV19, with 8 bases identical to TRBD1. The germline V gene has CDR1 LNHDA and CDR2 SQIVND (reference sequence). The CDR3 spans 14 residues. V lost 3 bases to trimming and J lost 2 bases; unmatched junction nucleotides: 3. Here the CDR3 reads CASSIGTGPYEQYF. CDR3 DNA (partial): TGTGCCAGTAGTATCGGGACAGGACCCTACGAG.